This is a list of T cell receptor beta chains from one sample in a study of response to subunit inactivated influenza vaccine. From the RT-PCR reads, TCRdb called clonotypes with MiXCR, one entry per CDR3 protein. The table records 500,000 to 600,000 distinct CDR3 sequences, about an eighth of them present only once. The sample was PBMCs from blood, taken roughly 48 days after vaccination. The receptors derive from a man in his forties or fifties who received an inactivated influenza vaccine. The CDR3 runs from the conserved cysteine through the conserved F or W. The order of the fields is V gene, clone size, D gene, J gene, CDR3 DNA, CDR3 protein. D genes are given only for firm matches. Only part of the rows carry a size: once, few, many, or a class if the clone is expanded.

TRBV5-1	few	-	TRBJ2-5	TGCGCCAGCAGCTTGGCACGCGGGGGCTCACAAGAGACCCAGTACTTC	CASSLARGGSQETQYF
TRBV6-5	-	-	TRBJ2-7	TGTGCCAGCAGTTACGCCCTAAACCGGGACTGGTACTACGAGCAGTACTTC	CASSYALNRDWYYEQYF
TRBV4-2	-	TRBD2	TRBJ2-1	TGTGCCAGCAGCCAAGATCGAGCCGGGGGGACTGGTAATGAGCAGTTCTTC	CASSQDRAGGTGNEQFF
TRBV20-1	many	-	TRBJ1-5	TGCAGTGCTAGACGGGGTCCGGGCAATCAGCCCCAGCATTTT	CSARRGPGNQPQHF
TRBV6-5	many	-	TRBJ1-3	TGTGCCAGCAGTTACGCGGCACGGGGAAACACCATATATTTT	CASSYAARGNTIYF
TRBV20-1	many	-	TRBJ2-7	TGCAGTGCCACCATCAGAGGCTACGAGCAGTACTTC	CSATIRGYEQYF
TRBV10-3	-	TRBD1	TRBJ2-5	TGTGCCACCTGGACAGGTAGAGAGACCCAGTACTTC	CATWTGRETQYF
TRBV18	-	-	TRBJ2-2	TGTGCCAGCTTAAACTCGAACACCGGGGAGCTGTTTTTT	CASLNSNTGELFF
TRBV12-3/TRBV12-4	few	-	TRBJ1-2	TGTGCCAGCAGTGTTGAGGGGTTTAACTATGGCTACACCTTC	CASSVEGFNYGYTF
TRBV10-2	-	-	TRBJ1-5	TGCGCCAGCAGTGAGTCGAAGATCCAGCCCCAGCATTTT	CASSESKIQPQHF